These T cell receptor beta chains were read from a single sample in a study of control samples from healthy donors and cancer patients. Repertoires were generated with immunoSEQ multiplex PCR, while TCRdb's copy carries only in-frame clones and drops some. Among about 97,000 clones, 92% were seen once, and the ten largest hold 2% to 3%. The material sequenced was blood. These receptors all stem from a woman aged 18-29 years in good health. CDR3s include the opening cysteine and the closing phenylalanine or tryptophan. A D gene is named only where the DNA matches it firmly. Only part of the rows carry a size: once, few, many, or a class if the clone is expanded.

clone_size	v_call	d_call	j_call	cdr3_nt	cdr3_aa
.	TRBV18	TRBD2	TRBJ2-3	TGTGCCAGCTCACCAGCTCTAGCGGGGGCCCATACGCAGTATTTT	CASSPALAGAHTQYF
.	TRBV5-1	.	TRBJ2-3	TGCGCCAGCAGCTTGGACCTAGGAATATCAGATACGCAGTATTTT	CASSLDLGISDTQYF
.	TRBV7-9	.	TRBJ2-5	TGTGCCAGCAGCTTACGACATGCGGGACTGGGGGAGACCCAGTACTTC	CASSLRHAGLGETQYF
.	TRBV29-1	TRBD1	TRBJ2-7	TGCAGCGTTATGACGCACCCGGGACAGGGTGTCTACGAGCAGTACTTC	CSVMTHPGQGVYEQYF
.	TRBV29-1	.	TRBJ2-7	TGCAGCGTTGTGCTGTTTGTGGCAGCTTCTCGGTACGAGCAGTACTTC	CSVVLFVAASRYEQYF
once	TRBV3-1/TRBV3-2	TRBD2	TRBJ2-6	TGTGCCAGCAGCCCGGGGGGGGAGTCTGGGGCCAACGTCCTGACTTTC	CASSPGGESGANVLTF
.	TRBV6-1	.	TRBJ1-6	TGTGCCAGCAGTGAGCGGGCGCCTTATAATTCACCCCTCCACTTT	CASSERAPYNSPLHF
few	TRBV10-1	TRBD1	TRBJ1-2	TGCGCCAGCAGTACAGGGGGCAAGGATGGCTACACCTTC	CASSTGGKDGYTF
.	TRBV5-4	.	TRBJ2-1	TGTGCCAGCAGCCCCCAGACGGGCGGGGATGAGCAGTTCTTC	CASSPQTGGDEQFF
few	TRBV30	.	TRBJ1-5	TGTGCCTGGAGCCCCTCCGGGACTAATCAGCCCCAGCATTTT	CAWSPSGTNQPQHF
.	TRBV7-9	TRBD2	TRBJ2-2	TGTGCCAGCAGCTTGCCTCTAGCGGCATTAAACACCGGGGAGCTGTTTTTT	CASSLPLAALNTGELFF
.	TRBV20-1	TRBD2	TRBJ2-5	TGCAGTGCTAGTAGCCTCGGGAGGGAGACCCAGTACTTC	CSASSLGRETQYF
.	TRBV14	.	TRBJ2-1	TGTGCCAGCAGCCAAGCTGTCAGGGTCTACAATGAGCAGTTCTTC	CASSQAVRVYNEQFF
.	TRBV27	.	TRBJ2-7	TGTGCCAGCAGTATACCGTCGGGCGAGCAGTACTTC	CASSIPSGEQYF
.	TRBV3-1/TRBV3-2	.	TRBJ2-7	TGTGCCAGCAGCCACGAGATTAGTGGGCAGTACTTC	CASSHEISGQYF
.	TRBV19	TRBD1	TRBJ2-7	TGTGCCAGTGGGACAGACTACGAGCAGTACTTC	CASGTDYEQYF
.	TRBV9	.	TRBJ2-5	TGTGCCAGCAGCGAACGCGGGGATAGATTCTCGGCCCAGTACTTC	CASSERGDRFSAQYF
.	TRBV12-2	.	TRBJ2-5	TGTGCAAGTCGCTTAGCGGCCGGATCGGGGGAGACCCAGTACTTC	CASRLAAGSGETQYF
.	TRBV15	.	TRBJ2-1	TGTGCCACCAGCAGAGATGGGGGCAACAATGAGCAGTTCTTC	CATSRDGGNNEQFF
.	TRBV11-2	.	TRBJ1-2	TGTGCCAGCAGCTTAGATCGAGGCAGAACCTATGGCTACACCTTC	CASSLDRGRTYGYTF
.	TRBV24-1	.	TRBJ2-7	TGTGCCACCAGTGACGCAGACAAGTCCTACGAGCAGTACTTC	CATSDADKSYEQYF
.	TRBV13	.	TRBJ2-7	TGTGCCAGCAGCTCACGGGGGCCCCGCTACGAGCAGTACTTC	CASSSRGPRYEQYF
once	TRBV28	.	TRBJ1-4	TGTGCCAGCATCCGAGCAGGGGCAGGCTCTGAAAAACTGTTTTTT	CASIRAGAGSEKLFF
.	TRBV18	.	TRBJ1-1	TGTGCCAGCTCACCATTGCCAGGGTATTCGCAAGCTTTCTTT	CASSPLPGYSQAFF
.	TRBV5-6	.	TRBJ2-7	TGTGCCAGCAGCATAGGACCGGCCTCCTACGAGCAGTACTTC	CASSIGPASYEQYF
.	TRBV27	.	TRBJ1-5	TGTGCCAGCAGTTTTGTGTCAGGTCTGGGGCAGCCCCAGCATTTT	CASSFVSGLGQPQHF